The present T cell receptor beta chain was sequenced within a study of graft-versus-host responses after intestinal transplantation. Using immunoSEQ multiplex PCR, the repertoire was profiled, and TCRdb retains in-frame clones only, with some absent. The table has approximately 10,000 clones, 25% to 30% seen once; the top ten hold around 3.5%. Losses at the gene ends were 7 bases for V and 4 bases for J; bases not matched to a gene: 8. The germline CDR1 and CDR2 sequences are LNHDA and SQIVND (reference sequence). The CDR3 is 15 amino acids. The sequencing here drew on alloreactive CD4+ T cells from a mixed lymphocyte reaction culture, taken before intestinal transplant. As for subset: CFSE-low proliferating T cells sorted from roughly six-day pre-transplant mixed lymphocyte reaction (GvH or HvG direction). This chain joins TRBV19 and TRBJ2-1, with 9 bases lining up with TRBD2. The origin of this receptor is a human patient who received an intestinal transplant. The CDR3 spells CASTPGLAGYNEQFF. CDR3 nucleotides: TGTGCCAGTACCCCGGGGCTAGCGGGATACAATGAGCAGTTCTTC. The complete variable domain, with remaining parts taken from reference TRBV19 and TRBJ2-1, reads DGGITQSPKYLFRKEGQNVTLSCEQNLNHDAMYWYRQDPGQGLRLIYYSQIVNDFQKGDIAEGYSVSREKKESFPLTVTSAQKNPTAFYLCASTPGLAGYNEQFFGPGTRLTVL.